This passage covers 20 T cell receptor beta chains from one sample sequenced in a study of naive and memory T cell subsets. An equimolar mix of two oligonucleotides served as the beta constant-region primer for TRBC1 and TRBC2. Nested alpha and beta constant-region primers with the SP2 primer drove four PCR rounds on ligated cDNA. MiXCR, applied by TCRdb to the UMI-ligation and nested PCR reads, yields one record per CDR3 protein. The table includes about 150,000 distinct CDR3 sequences, over 20% detected once. The antigens these receptors bind are not known. Points from the study as a whole: Especially in CD8 cells, naive repertoires contained a few larger clonotypes, possibly CD45RA-re-expressing memory cells.

The source material was naive CD4+ T cells from blood. These receptors were obtained from a human donor in good health.

In nucleotides, the CDR3 is TGCAGCGTTGCCTTATCAGGGGCCAACGTCCTGACTTTC. Translated, it gives CSVALSGANVLTF. The V call is TRBV29-1, the J call TRBJ2-6; D is unclear. V was pared by 4 bases and J by 4 bases, with 8 bases between. This CDR3 region has 13 residues. Germline lookup yields CDR1 SQVTM and CDR2 ANQGSEA.

The chain employs TRBV25-1 and TRBJ1-5, with TRBD1 identical over 7 bases. The CDR3 is 14 residues long. Germline loops: CDR1 MGHDK, CDR2 SYGVNS. Unmatched junction bases numbered 1, after V lost 4 bases and J lost 1 base. CDR3 sequence: CASSGDRSNQPQHF. The CDR3 nucleotides are TGTGCCAGCAGTGGGGACAGAAGCAATCAGCCCCAGCATTTT.

The chain employs TRBV7-2 and TRBJ2-7, with TRBD1 matching 10 bases. Germline CDR1 SGHTA, CDR2 FQGNSA. V was pared by 5 bases and J by 2 bases, with 3 bases of the junction left unmatched. The CDR3 totals 14 residues. The CDR3, as DNA: TGTGCCAGCAGCCCGGGGACAGGGGCCTACGAGCAGTACTTC. This codes for CASSPGTGAYEQYF.

This clonotype occurred a few times. The V gene is TRBV5-1, the J gene TRBJ2-2; no clear D gene. Germline V gives CDR1 SGHRS, CDR2 YFSETQ. Between the trimmed V and J ends, which lost 4 bases and 0 bases, there was a span of 10 bases. The CDR3 covers 15 residues. The CDR3, as DNA: TGCGCCAGCAGCCGGGCTTCCCCGAACACCGGGGAGCTGTTTTTT. Translation: CASSRASPNTGELFF.

This clonotype was observed many times. The chain couples TRBV6-6 to TRBJ2-5, with D unclear. Germline CDR1 is MNHNY and CDR2 is SVGAGI (reference sequence). V lost 2 bases, J lost 5 bases, and 6 bases lay in between. CDR3 size: 12 residues. CDR3 nucleotide sequence: TGTGCCAGCAGTTACGAGGTGGAGACCCAGTACTTC. It yields the protein CASSYEVETQYF.

This clonotype was observed at least ten times. The rearrangement uses TRBV6-6 and TRBJ2-5; TRBD2 might be the D (5 bases). This CDR3 is 14 amino acids long. V was clipped by 2 bases and J by 1 base, with 8 bases between them. The germline gives CDR1 MNHNY, CDR2 SVGAGI (reference sequence). CDR3 residues: CASSYRESQETQYF. CDR3 nucleotides: TGTGCCAGCAGTTACAGGGAGAGCCAAGAGACCCAGTACTTC.

This chain links TRBV4-1 with TRBJ1-1, with no clear D. The CDR3 totals 17 residues. The V gene lost 0 bases and the J gene lost 6 bases, with 20 bases spanning the gap. CDR1 is MGHRA and CDR2 is YSYEKL in the germline V gene. CDR3 sequence (DNA): TGCGCCAGCAGCCAAGATAATTCTGCCAATCTGGACCCTGAAGCTTTCTTT. Its translation: CASSQDNSANLDPEAFF.

This chain links TRBV3-1 with TRBJ1-1; possible D gene TRBD1, 5 bases. The germline CDR1 and CDR2 sequences are LGHDT and YNNKEL (reference sequence). Trimming took off 10 bases at V and 1 base at J, with 10 bases between the two ends. This CDR3 contains 12 residues. The CDR3, as DNA: TGTGCCACCGGGGCGCCGAACACTGAAGCTTTCTTT. Translated: CATGAPNTEAFF.

This clonotype was picked up a small number of times. This rearrangement joins TRBV6-5 to TRBJ2-3; perhaps TRBD2 as D (6 bases). The CDR3 covers 12 residues. Germline V lookup: CDR1 MNHEY, CDR2 SVGAGI. The V end was cut by 7 bases, the J end by 4 bases, with 9 bases between. The chain's CDR3 is CASIGGADTQYF. The CDR3 coding sequence is TGTGCCAGCATAGGAGGGGCAGATACGCAGTATTTT.

The rearrangement uses TRBV27 and TRBJ2-5; 7 positions agree with TRBD1. The V and J ends lost 6 bases and 5 bases, in that order; junction bases with no gene match: 6. CDR1 is MNHEY, CDR2 SMNVEV, per germline (reference sequence). The CDR3 contains 13 residues. The CDR3, as DNA: TGTGCCAGCAGAACAGGGGTAGGGGAGACCCAGTACTTC. It is translated as CASRTGVGETQYF.

V usage is TRBV12-3 or TRBV12-4 and J usage is TRBJ2-2, with D possibly matching TRBD2 (6 bases). V lost 3 bases and J lost 2, with 16 bases in between. The CDR3 consists of 17 residues. The CDR3 loop is CASSFGLMGGNTGELFF. CDR3 nucleotide sequence: TGTGCCAGCAGTTTTGGCTTGATGGGGGGAAACACCGGGGAGCTGTTTTTT.

This clonotype was seen only a few times. The V gene is TRBV5-1, the J gene TRBJ1-3; unclear D gene. This CDR3 has 14 residues. Trimming removed 6 bases at V and 0 bases at J, with 10 bases between. Germline V gene sequence: CDR1 SGHRS, CDR2 YFSETQ. The CDR3 is CASTSDLSGNTIYF. The CDR3 DNA reads TGCGCCAGCACCTCGGACCTCTCTGGAAACACCATATATTTT. Combining the CDR3 with reference TRBV5-1 and TRBJ1-3 gives the whole variable domain KAGVTQTPRYLIKTRGQQVTLSCSPISGHRSVSWYQQTPGQGLQFLFEYFSETQRNKGNFPGRFSGRQFSNSRSEMNVSTLELGDSALYLCASTSDLSGNTIYFGEGSWLTVV.

This clonotype was seen only once. This chain uses TRBV7-3 with TRBJ2-3; 11 bases match TRBD2. The V gene's germline CDR1 is SGHTA and CDR2 FQGTGA. With 5 bases clipped from V and 5 bases from J, the junction kept 15 bases outside the gene matches. The CDR3 covers 18 residues. CDR3 in amino acids: CASSPAGLAGGLGDTQYF. DNA of the CDR3: TGTGCCAGCAGCCCAGCAGGCCTAGCGGGAGGCCTGGGAGATACGCAGTATTTT.

The genes are TRBV20-1 and TRBJ2-7; possibly TRBD2 for D (5 bases). Germline V gene sequence: CDR1 DFQATT, CDR2 SNEGSKA (reference sequence). V was clipped by 7 bases and J by 1 base, with 11 bases between them. The CDR3 has 12 amino acids. The CDR3 nucleotides read TGCAGTGGGAGGACCGTTTCCTACGAGCAGTACTTC. This codes for CSGRTVSYEQYF.

There are a few counts of this clonotype. The rearrangement joins TRBV13 to TRBJ1-2; 7 bases map to TRBD1. CDR1 is PRHDT and CDR2 is FYEKMQ in the germline V gene (reference sequence). J lost 7 bases, V lost 3 bases, and 2 bases had no gene match. The CDR3 has 12 amino acids. CDR3 amino acids: CASSLGQRGYTF. CDR3 bases: TGTGCCAGCAGCTTGGGACAGCGTGGCTACACCTTC.

The V and J genes are TRBV11-2 and TRBJ2-1; 9 positions match TRBD1. Germline CDR1 reads SGHAT; CDR2 reads FQNNGV. The V gene end was trimmed by 2 bases and the J gene end by 6 bases; junction bases not matched to a gene: 14. This CDR3 contains 18 residues. Written as DNA, the CDR3 is TGTGCCAGCAGCTTAACCCCCCCGGGACAGGGCCTAGGCAATGAGCAGTTCTTC. Its translation: CASSLTPPGQGLGNEQFF.

The table lists this clonotype with a count of one. J is TRBJ2-7 and V is TRBV27; no definite D call. V gave up 2 bases and J gave up 6 bases, with 17 bases separating them. The CDR3 spans 15 residues. CDR1 is MNHEY, CDR2 SMNVEV, per germline (reference sequence). CDR3 DNA sequence: TGTGCCAGCAGTTTACTACCCTCCTCCCCGGGCGAGCAGTACTTC. It yields the protein CASSLLPSSPGEQYF.

This clonotype was counted between two and nine times. The J gene is TRBJ1-5, the V gene TRBV27, with 11 bases lining up with TRBD1. Germline V CDR1 and CDR2: MNHEY, SMNVEV (reference sequence). V dropped 2 bases and J dropped 5; count of bases not matched to a gene: 8. The CDR3 consists of 17 residues. The CDR3 sequence: CASSLRGTGGFDQPQHF. The CDR3 DNA reads as TGTGCCAGCAGTTTAAGAGGGACAGGGGGATTCGATCAGCCCCAGCATTTT.

The J gene is TRBJ1-2, the V gene TRBV7-9; D unclear. Germline-derived CDR1 and CDR2 are SEHNR and FQNEAQ (reference sequence). CDR3 length equals 12 residues. V gave up 5 bases and J gave up 6 bases, with 10 bases separating them. CDR3 in DNA: TGTGCCAGCAGCCCCGGCCCGGATGGCTACACCTTC. Protein product: CASSPGPDGYTF.

This clonotype has only a few counts. The gene calls are TRBV19 and TRBJ2-1; 8 nucleotides align to TRBD2. V lost 5 bases, J lost 1 base, and 7 bases stayed unmatched. Per the germline V gene, CDR1 is LNHDA and CDR2 is SQIVND (reference sequence). This CDR3 comprises 16 residues. CDR3 sequence (DNA): TGTGCCAGTAGTCCCGCCCGACTAGCGTCCTACAATGAGCAGTTCTTC. It translates to CASSPARLASYNEQFF.